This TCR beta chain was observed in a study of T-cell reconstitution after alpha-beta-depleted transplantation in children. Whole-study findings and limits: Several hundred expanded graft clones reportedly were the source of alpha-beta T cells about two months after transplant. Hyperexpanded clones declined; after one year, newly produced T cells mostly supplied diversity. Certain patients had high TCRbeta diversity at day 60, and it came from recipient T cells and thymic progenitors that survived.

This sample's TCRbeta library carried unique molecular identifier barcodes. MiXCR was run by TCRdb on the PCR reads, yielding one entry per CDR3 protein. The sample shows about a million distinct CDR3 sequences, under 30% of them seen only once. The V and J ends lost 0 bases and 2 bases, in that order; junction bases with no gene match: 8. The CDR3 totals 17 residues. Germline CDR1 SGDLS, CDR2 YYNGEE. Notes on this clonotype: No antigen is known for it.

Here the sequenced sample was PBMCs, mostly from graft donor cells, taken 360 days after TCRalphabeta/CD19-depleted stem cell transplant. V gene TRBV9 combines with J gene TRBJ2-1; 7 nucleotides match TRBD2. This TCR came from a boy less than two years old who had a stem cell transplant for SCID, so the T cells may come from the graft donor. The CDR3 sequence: CASSVAEGRGTYNEQFF. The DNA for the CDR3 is TGTGCCAGCAGCGTAGCCGAGGGGCGGGGGACCTACAATGAGCAGTTCTTC.